This T cell receptor beta chain was observed in a study of human T cells and chemical hapten exposure. Time point described: patch test 2, 6 weeks after DPC sensitization. Treatment defined: therapeutic diphenylcyclopropenone sensitization with weekly scalp DPC. Original methodology: From around 20,000 to 690,000 TCRs were found per sample, with a median of around 100,000. A single record per CDR3 protein comes from TCRdb applying MiXCR to the RACE reads. The V and J calls were not made by the authors but by TCRdb's processing. Here the sample spans about 84,000 distinct CDR3 sequences, about 10% being singletons. Unmatched junction bases numbered 9, after V lost 6 bases and J lost 4 bases. In germline, CDR1 is DFQATT, CDR2 SNEGSKA (reference sequence). The CDR3 sequence is 15 residues long. This clonotype appeared many times.

The clonotype originates from a woman between 50 and 59 years old with alopecia areata. Some clones in this sample may be carry-over from other donors' samples. Sequencing was performed on whole blood, taken in connection with sensitization to the hapten diphenylcyclopropenone (DPC). This chain joins TRBV20-1 and TRBJ2-5; 12 bases align to TRBD2. CDR3: CSAKTSGSPSETQYF. DNA of the CDR3: TGCAGTGCCAAGACTAGCGGGAGCCCGTCAGAGACCCAGTACTTC.